The entry below gives a single TCR beta chain sequence along with its context. The antigen it recognizes is unknown. Per-nucleotide qualities are absent, and no much larger clonotype sits a single base away. The sample's treatment or condition, from its label and the paper: 15 to 20 received Ad26.COV2.S at low or high dose, single or two shots; about five received placebo; per-sample allocation not given. For vaccine and placebo recipients, the sequenced repertoires came from samples collected on day 63 after the first injection. In Cohort 1b, 25 or so adults aged 18-55 years were enrolled at a single site in Boston, USA, between 29 July and 7 August 2020. Ad26.COV2.S consisted of a replication-incompetent adenovirus type 26 vector by which a prefusion-stabilized SARS-CoV-2 spike protein from the original Wuhan strain was expressed. The data derive from a study of Ad26.COV2.S vaccination and SARS-CoV-2 variants listed by TCRdb under 2021. For context, the study as a whole: Vaccine-arm donors came from COV1001, a multicentre, randomized, double-blind, placebo-controlled phase I-IIa trial of Ad26.COV2.S in healthy adults. Ad26.COV2.S was administered intramuscularly at 5 x 10^10 or 1 x 10^11 viral particles, either as a single shot or as two shots given 56 days apart. Trial participants were randomized into five groups of five, in which low-dose or high-dose Ad26.COV2.S was given once or twice, or placebo was given on both occasions. Investigators remained blinded to trial group allocation during experiments and outcome assessment. The TCR-sequenced set comprised around 30 samples: approximately 20 Ad26.COV2.S vaccine recipients, 5 placebo recipients and 8 SARS-CoV-2 convalescent individuals. TCRbeta repertoire sequencing served as the tool for gauging how specific and how broad the SARS-CoV-2-reactive T cell receptors were following Ad26.COV2.S vaccination. Broader findings and caveats from the paper: The study lacked the statistical power to compare responses across vaccine doses or regimens. The authors noted that total T cell responses may have been underestimated by the TCR breadth and depth analyses. Substantial breadth of spike-specific CD8+ and CD4+ T cell responses was reported after vaccination. Ad26.COV2.S recipients had higher spike-specific TCR breadth than placebo recipients (P = 0.0014). Vaccine and placebo recipients had comparable non-spike TCR breadth, which fits with the vaccine containing only spike.

V is pared back by 3 bases and J by 0 bases, with 6 bases lying between the germline termini. Per the germline V gene, SGHRS is the CDR1 and YFSETQ is the CDR2. Spanning cysteine to phenylalanine, the CDR3 consists of 14 amino acids. Only the CDR3 part of the read is kept: 42 bases, read in frame from the first base. The immunoSEQ Assay was the method used to sequence TCRbeta CDR3 regions. After extraction, genomic DNA underwent amplification by bias-controlled multiplex PCR, followed by high-throughput sequencing. Processing in the source paper ran as follows. To quantify the absolute abundance of every unique TCRbeta CDR3 region, sequences were collapsed and filtered. Usable DNA was measured by amplifying reference genes present in all nucleated cells, and TCRbeta template counts were normalized to that usable DNA to estimate T cell fraction. Repertoire TCRs were annotated as SARS-CoV-2-specific when V gene, CDR3 amino acid sequence and J gene were exactly matched to a known reactive TCR set. The reference SARS-CoV-2 TCR set was derived from MIRA and filtered for enrichment in COVID-19-positive ImmuneCODE repertoires, a step that removed public or cross-reactive TCRs. Based on the MIRA antigens, annotated TCRs were further analysed at the level of specific ORF or position within ORF. Breadth was defined as annotated unique rearrangements over total unique productive rearrangements; depth was the summed frequency of those rearrangements. TCR breadth was compared between groups using two-sided Wilcoxon rank-sum tests. Not all clones reach the TCRdb copy of this immuneACCESS table, which keeps in-frame sequences only. Checked studies attribute under half of the gap to unresolved V genes and leave the rest unexplained. That table is the source of V, J and clone size, and D and trimming were worked out from the DNA. The sample records around 320,000 clones, 85% to 90% of which are singletons. The leading ten clones occupy 1.9% of the sample.

The sequence joins TRBV5-1 to TRBJ2-2; the D gene remains uncertain. Specimen: peripheral blood, collected in a trial of Ad26.COV2.S vaccine versus placebo. The receptor was derived from a person between 18 and 65 years old who received the Ad26.COV2.S COVID-19 vaccine or a placebo. The encoded CDR3 is CASSSTSNTGELFF. The nucleotides read TGCGCCAGCAGCTCTACATCGAACACCGGGGAGCTGTTTTTT.